The rows below give T cell receptor beta chains drawn from one sample of a study of control samples from healthy donors and cancer patients. Libraries were prepared by immunoSEQ multiplex PCR; TCRdb keeps only in-frame clonotypes and omits some of them. The sample holds 150,000 to 200,000 clones; around nine tenths are singletons and the top ten take around 1.5%. What was sequenced was blood. These receptors all stem from a man aged 25 to 40 in good health. CDR3s include the opening cysteine and the closing phenylalanine or tryptophan. Some rows have no size entry. The others give once, few or many, or a class for an expanded clone.

J,size,V,CDR3
TRBJ2-7,-,TRBV6-5,CASRGGTGRWEQYF
TRBJ2-5,-,TRBV27,CASSLGVAGGGETQYF
TRBJ2-1,-,TRBV13,CASSFTSYNEQFF
TRBJ1-6,once,TRBV27,CASSLSGDRGNSPLHF
TRBJ2-2,-,TRBV7-2,CASSLGYAGELFF
TRBJ2-7,-,TRBV7-2,CASSSDLYYEQYF
TRBJ2-7,few,TRBV18,CASSDGQTYEQYF
TRBJ2-1,-,TRBV28,CASRTSGRAYNEQFF
TRBJ2-3,-,TRBV12-5,CASGPGQSSTDTQYF
TRBJ1-6,-,TRBV13,CASSLGGFRESSPLHF
TRBJ2-1,-,TRBV10-3,CAISEKRQGGNNEQFF
TRBJ2-1,once,TRBV15,CATSITGEQFF
TRBJ1-2,-,TRBV6-5,CASSYSNSKAVHGYTF
TRBJ1-3,-,TRBV11-2,CASSSRGVAIHSGNTIYF
TRBJ1-2,-,TRBV3-1/TRBV3-2,CASSAPGQGNYGYTF
TRBJ1-5,-,TRBV19,CASSIDVGYQPQHF
TRBJ2-3,-,TRBV6-6,CASRSGTGHTDTQYF
TRBJ1-5,-,TRBV12-5,CASVAEYSNQPQHF
TRBJ1-2,-,TRBV7-8,CASSRGDWGGYTF
TRBJ1-3,-,TRBV7-6,CASSLSAVGAGNTIYF
TRBJ1-5,few,TRBV2,CASSEERGEEPQHF
TRBJ1-5,-,TRBV6-5,CASSYSGGGQPQHF
TRBJ1-5,-,TRBV9,CASSPGIFSNQPQHF
TRBJ1-3,-,TRBV7-9,CASSQGAGTSGNTIYF
TRBJ1-2,-,TRBV19,CASSPGRYRERYTF
TRBJ2-2,-,TRBV6-2/TRBV6-3,CASSNQNPGGLGFGELFF
TRBJ2-7,-,TRBV5-8,CASSLAGGSPAYEQYF
TRBJ1-3,-,TRBV4-2,CASSLTAEVSGNTIYF